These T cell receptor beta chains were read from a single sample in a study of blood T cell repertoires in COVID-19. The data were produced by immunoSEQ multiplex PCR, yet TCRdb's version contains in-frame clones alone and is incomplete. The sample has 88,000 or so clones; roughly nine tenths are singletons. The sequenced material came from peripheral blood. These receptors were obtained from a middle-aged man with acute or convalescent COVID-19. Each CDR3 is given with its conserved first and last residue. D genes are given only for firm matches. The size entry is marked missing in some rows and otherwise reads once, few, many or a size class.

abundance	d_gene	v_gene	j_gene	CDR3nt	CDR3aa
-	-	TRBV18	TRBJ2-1	TGTGCCAGCTCACCAGGGTCCGGAGGCTCCCACAATGAGCAGTTCTTC	CASSPGSGGSHNEQFF
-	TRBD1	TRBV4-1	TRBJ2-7	TGCGCCAGCAGCCTTCGGACAGGGGGCGACGAGCAGTACTTC	CASSLRTGGDEQYF
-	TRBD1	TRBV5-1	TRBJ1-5	TGCGCCAGCAGCTTGGCAGGGGGTCAGCCCCAGCATTTT	CASSLAGGQPQHF
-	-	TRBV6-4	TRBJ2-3	TGTGCCAGCAGTGACTCGAGAAATGCCCGCGATACGCAGTATTTT	CASSDSRNARDTQYF
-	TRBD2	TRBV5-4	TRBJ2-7	TGTGCCAGCAGCAGGGGACTAGCGGGAGGGTTGTCCTACGAGCAGTACTTC	CASSRGLAGGLSYEQYF
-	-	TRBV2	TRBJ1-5	TGTGCCAGCAGCCCCAACCAGGACAGTGTTCTTTATAGCAATCAGCCCCAGCATTTT	CASSPNQDSVLYSNQPQHF
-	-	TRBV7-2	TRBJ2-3	TGTGCCAGCAGCTTAGTGAGGTACACAGATACGCAGTATTTT	CASSLVRYTDTQYF
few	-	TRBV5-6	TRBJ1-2	TGTGCCAGCAGCTTGGCCGGTCAGGCCCCCTATGGCTACACCTTC	CASSLAGQAPYGYTF
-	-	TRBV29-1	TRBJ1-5	TGCAGCGTGGGGGGGTTCAATCAGCCCCAGCATTTT	CSVGGFNQPQHF
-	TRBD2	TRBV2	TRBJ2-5	TGTGCCAGCAGTGAAGGGATAGCGGGAACACAAGAGACCCAGTACTTC	CASSEGIAGTQETQYF
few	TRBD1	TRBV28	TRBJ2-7	TGTGCCAGCAGGTCCGGGACAGGGTCTCGTGAGCAGTACTTC	CASRSGTGSREQYF
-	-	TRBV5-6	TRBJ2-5	TGTGCCAGCAGCTTGGGGTCCCTGAGAGAGACCCAGTACTTC	CASSLGSLRETQYF
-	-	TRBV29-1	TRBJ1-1	TGCAGCGTTGCCAGGAACACTGAAGCTTTCTTT	CSVARNTEAFF
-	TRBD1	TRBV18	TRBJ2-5	TGTGCCAGCTCACCACAAGAGGGGGCAGAGACCCAGTACTTC	CASSPQEGAETQYF
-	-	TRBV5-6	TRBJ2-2	TGTGCCAGCAGTTTCCTGACCCCGGAGGACACCGGGGAGCTGTTTTTT	CASSFLTPEDTGELFF
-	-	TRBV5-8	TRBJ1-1	TGTGCCAGCAGCCACAGGCGTGGCACTGAAGCTTTCTTT	CASSHRRGTEAFF
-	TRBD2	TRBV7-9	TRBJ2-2	TGTGCCAGCAGCCTCTTAGCGGGAGAGGCCGGGGAGCTGTTTTTT	CASSLLAGEAGELFF
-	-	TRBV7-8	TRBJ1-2	TGTGCCAGCAGCTTAGGACCACAGGGAATCGATGGCTACACCTTC	CASSLGPQGIDGYTF
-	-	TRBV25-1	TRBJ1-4	TGTGCCAGCTTTGGCGAAAAACTGTTTTTT	CASFGEKLFF
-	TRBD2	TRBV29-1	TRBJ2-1	TGCAGCGCAGCGGGAAGCTCCTACAATGAGCAGTTCTTC	CSAAGSSYNEQFF
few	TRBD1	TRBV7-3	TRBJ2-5	TGTGCCAGCAGCGCGACAGGGCGAGAGACCCAGTACTTC	CASSATGRETQYF
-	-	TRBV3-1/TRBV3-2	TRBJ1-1	TGTGCCAGCAGCCCGTCGACAGGCCACACTGAAGCTTTCTTT	CASSPSTGHTEAFF
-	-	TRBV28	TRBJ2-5	TGTGCCAGCAGCAGCGGCGTGGAGACCCAGTACTTC	CASSSGVETQYF
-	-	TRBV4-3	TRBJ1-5	TGCGCCAGCAGCCAAGATCGGGGAACGGGCAATCAGCCCCAGCATTTT	CASSQDRGTGNQPQHF
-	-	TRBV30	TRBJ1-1	TGTGCCTGGAGAATAGAAGGCAGGGGAAGTACTGAAGCTTTCTTT	CAWRIEGRGSTEAFF
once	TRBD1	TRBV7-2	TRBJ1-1	TGTGCCAGCAGCATACCGGGACAGGGGAACACTGAAGCTTTCTTT	CASSIPGQGNTEAFF
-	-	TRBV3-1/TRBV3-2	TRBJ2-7	TGTGCCAGCAGCTCCAGCAGGGTATTCTCCTACGAGCAGTACTTC	CASSSSRVFSYEQYF
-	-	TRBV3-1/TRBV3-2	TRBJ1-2	TGTGCCAGCAGCCTGGGCAGGGTACCCGGCAGCTATGGCTACACCTTC	CASSLGRVPGSYGYTF
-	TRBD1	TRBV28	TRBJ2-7	TGTGCCAGCAGGACAGGGGGGACTTACGAGCAGTACTTC	CASRTGGTYEQYF
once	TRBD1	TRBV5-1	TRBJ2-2	TGCGCCAGCAGCCCGGGACAGAGTTACACCGGGGAGCTGTTTTTT	CASSPGQSYTGELFF
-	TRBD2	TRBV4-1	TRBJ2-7	TGCGCCAGCAGCCAAGGGTACGGGAGGGCCGAAGAGCAGTACTTC	CASSQGYGRAEEQYF
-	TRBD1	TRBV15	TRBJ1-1	TGTGCCACCAGCCCCTGGGACAGGGCGGGTGAAGCTTTCTTT	CATSPWDRAGEAFF
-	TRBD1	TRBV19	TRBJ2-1	TGTGCCAGTAGTATACTCCAGGGGGCTGGAGCCTACAATGAGCAGTTCTTC	CASSILQGAGAYNEQFF
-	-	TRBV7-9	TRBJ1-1	TGTGCCAGCAGCTTATCGGGTAACACTGAAGCTTTCTTT	CASSLSGNTEAFF
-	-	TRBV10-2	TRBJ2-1	TGCGCCAGCAGTGAGTCCTGGGCTGAATACAATGAGCAGTTCTTC	CASSESWAEYNEQFF
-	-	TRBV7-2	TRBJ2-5	TGTGCCAGCAGCTTGTCCGGGGGATTGAGGGTCCAAGAGACCCAGTACTTC	CASSLSGGLRVQETQYF
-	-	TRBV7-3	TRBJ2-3	TGTGCCAGCAGCTTATTATCAGGGGATACGCAGTATTTT	CASSLLSGDTQYF
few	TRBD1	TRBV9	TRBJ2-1	TGTGCCAGCAGCTCATCCAGACAGGGTGATATTGACAATGAGCAGTTCTTC	CASSSSRQGDIDNEQFF
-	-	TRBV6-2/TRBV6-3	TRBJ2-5	TGTGCCAGCAGTTACGCATCTATCCGGGTAGATGAGACCCAGTACTTC	CASSYASIRVDETQYF
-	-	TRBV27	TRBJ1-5	TGTGCCAGCTCCCCGGGAGGAGTAGGCAATCAGCCCCAGCATTTT	CASSPGGVGNQPQHF
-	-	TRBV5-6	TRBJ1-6	TGTGCCAGCAGCTTGAGGAGCTCCTATAATTCACCCCTCCACTTT	CASSLRSSYNSPLHF
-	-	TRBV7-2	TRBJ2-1	TGTGCCAGCAGCTTAACCGGGACTTTACAGAATGAGCAGTTCTTC	CASSLTGTLQNEQFF
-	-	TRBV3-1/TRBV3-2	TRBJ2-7	TGTGCCAGCAGCCTTTTCGACAGCTACGAGCAGTACTTC	CASSLFDSYEQYF
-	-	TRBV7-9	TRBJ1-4	TGTGCCAGCAGCTTAGGGAGGTCTAATGAAAAACTGTTTTTT	CASSLGRSNEKLFF
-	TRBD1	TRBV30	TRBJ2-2	TGTGCCTGGAGCTATGGGGGACAGGGGGCCGGGGAGCTGTTTTTT	CAWSYGGQGAGELFF
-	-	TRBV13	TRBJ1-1	TGTGCCAGCAGCTTACAGGGTGGCACTGAAGCTTTCTTT	CASSLQGGTEAFF
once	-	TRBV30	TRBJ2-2	TGTGCCTCATACAGGGGGGGGAACACCGGGGAGCTGTTTTTT	CASYRGGNTGELFF
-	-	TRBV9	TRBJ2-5	TGTGCCAGCAGCGCCCAAGACAGTCAAGAGACCCAGTACTTC	CASSAQDSQETQYF
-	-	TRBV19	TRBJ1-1	TGTGCCAGTAAACCCAGGGGAATGAACACTGAAGCTTTCTTT	CASKPRGMNTEAFF